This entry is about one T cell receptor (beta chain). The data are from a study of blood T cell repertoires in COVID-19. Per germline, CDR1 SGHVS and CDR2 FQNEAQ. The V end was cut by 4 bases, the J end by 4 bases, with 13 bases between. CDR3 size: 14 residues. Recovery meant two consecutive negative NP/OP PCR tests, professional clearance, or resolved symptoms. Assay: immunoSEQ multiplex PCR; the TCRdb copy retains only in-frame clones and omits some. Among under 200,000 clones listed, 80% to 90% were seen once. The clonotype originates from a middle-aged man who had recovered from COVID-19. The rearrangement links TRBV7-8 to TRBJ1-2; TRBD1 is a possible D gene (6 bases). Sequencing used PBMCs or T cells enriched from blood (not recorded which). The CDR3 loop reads CASSYMQQGYGYTF. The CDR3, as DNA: TGTGCCAGCAGCTATATGCAACAGGGCTATGGCTACACCTTC.